This entry lists 16 T cell receptor beta chains sequenced from one sample in a study of control samples from healthy donors and cancer patients. Sequencing was performed with immunoSEQ multiplex PCR; in TCRdb, only in-frame clones are kept and a portion is missing. The sample records tens of thousands of clones, more than 85% being singletons. The sample taken for sequencing was blood. These receptors all stem from a woman in her thirties in good health.

This sequence joins TRBV7-8 and TRBJ2-7; the D call may be TRBD1 or TRBD2 (6 bases each). CDR1 and CDR2 from the germline V gene are SGHVS and FQNEAQ. V was pared by 2 bases and J by 3 bases, with 11 bases between. The CDR3 has 14 residues. CDR3 region: CASSLSGGSYEQYF. The CDR3 DNA is TGTGCCAGCAGCTTATCCGGGGGCAGCTACGAGCAGTACTTC.

CDR3 sequence: CAWSKGQGNNQPQHF. In DNA form, the CDR3 reads TGTGCCTGGAGTAAAGGACAGGGAAACAATCAGCCCCAGCATTTT. The chain recombines TRBV30 with TRBJ1-5, with 8 bases identical to TRBD1. The CDR3 loop spans 15 amino acids. CDR1 GTSNPN and CDR2 SVGIG come from the germline V gene (reference sequence). V trimming: 2 bases; J trimming: 3 bases; junction bases outside the gene matches: 6.

The chain carries TRBV5-4 and TRBJ2-7, with D possibly matching TRBD2 (5 bases). CDR1 and CDR2 (germline): SGHNT, YYREEE (reference sequence). The length of the CDR3 is 13 residues. The germline V and J ends were trimmed by 3 bases and 6 bases, with 13 bases remaining between them. CDR3 coding DNA: TGTGCCAGCAGCTACTGGACTGAAACCGAGCAGTACTTC. This translates into CASSYWTETEQYF.

Remarks on this clone: This same CDR3 is encoded by further DNA sequences in the sample. V gene TRBV12-3 or TRBV12-4 combines with J gene TRBJ2-1; D remains ambiguous. The CDR3 runs to 13 residues. The germline V and J ends were trimmed by 2 bases and 7 bases, with 9 bases remaining between them. CDR3 in amino acids: CASSLMASNEQFF. The CDR3 bases are TGTGCCAGCAGTTTAATGGCGTCTAATGAGCAGTTCTTC.

The chain carries TRBV9 and TRBJ2-1; 7 bases line up with TRBD2. The length of the CDR3 is 15 residues. V shed 3 bases, J shed 5 bases, and the junction held 8 bases outside the gene matches. Germline V gives CDR1 SGDLS, CDR2 YYNGEE. CDR3 loop: CASSADRDYDNEQFF. The CDR3 DNA sequence: TGTGCCAGCAGCGCGGACCGGGACTATGACAATGAGCAGTTCTTC.

This clone turned up a few times. This sequence joins TRBV9 and TRBJ2-3; 10 bases line up with TRBD2. Germline V gene data show CDR1 as SGDLS and CDR2 as YYNGEE. Germline trimming cut 0 bases from V and 0 bases from J; bases unmatched to any gene: 7. This CDR3 spans 18 amino acids. CDR3 nucleotides: TGTGCCAGCAGCGTAGCTACAAGCGGGGGGGTAAGCACAGATACGCAGTATTTT. It yields the protein CASSVATSGGVSTDTQYF.

The genes are TRBV5-1 and TRBJ2-1; 8 bases fit TRBD2. CDR1 is SGHRS and CDR2 is YFSETQ in the germline V gene. V lost 4 bases, J lost 2 bases, and 8 bases stayed unmatched. The CDR3 runs to 16 residues. The CDR3 here is CASSDPLAGTYNEQFF. In DNA form, the CDR3 reads TGCGCCAGCAGCGACCCCTTAGCGGGAACCTACAATGAGCAGTTCTTC.

This clone was observed once. The rearrangement links TRBV4-1 to TRBJ1-4; D is uncertain. In germline, CDR1 is MGHRA, CDR2 YSYEKL. The CDR3 runs to 12 residues. V lost 4 bases to trimming and J lost 7 bases, with 7 bases between them. CDR3 sequence (DNA): TGCGCCAGCAGCCTCCCACGTGAAAAACTGTTTTTT. Amino acids: CASSLPREKLFF.

The chain uses TRBV30 and TRBJ1-6, with D unclear. V was clipped by 3 bases and J by 5 bases, with 11 bases between them. The CDR3 is made up of 14 amino acids. Germline V gives CDR1 GTSNPN, CDR2 SVGIG (reference sequence). CDR3 bases: TGTGCCTGGAGGAGTGGACCGCATAATTCACCCCTCCACTTT. Protein sequence: CAWRSGPHNSPLHF.

V usage is TRBV28 and J usage is TRBJ2-1, with D possibly TRBD2 on 5 matching bases. Germline V gives CDR1 MDHEN, CDR2 SYDVKM. Trimming removed 5 bases from V and 2 bases from J, with 13 bases in between. This CDR3 is 15 amino acids long. The CDR3: CASSERATPYNEQFF. The CDR3 DNA is TGTGCCAGCAGTGAGAGGGCGACCCCCTACAATGAGCAGTTCTTC.

The chain recombines TRBV9 with TRBJ1-6, with D possibly matching TRBD1 (6 bases). CDR1 SGDLS and CDR2 YYNGEE come from the germline V gene. With 4 bases removed from V and 2 bases from J, the gap between germline ends came to 16 bases. The CDR3 contains 17 residues. The CDR3 loop reads CASSSRTEYPYNSPLHF. CDR3 sequence (DNA): TGTGCCAGCAGCTCACGGACAGAGTACCCCTATAATTCACCCCTCCACTTT.

The CDR3 protein is CASSPGLLNTEAFF. CDR3 coding DNA: TGTGCCAGCAGCCCGGGGTTACTGAACACTGAAGCTTTCTTT. The J gene is TRBJ1-1, the V gene TRBV9; unclear D gene. The V gene lost 4 bases and the J gene lost 0 bases, with 10 bases spanning the gap. This CDR3 is built from 14 residues. CDR1 and CDR2 (germline): SGDLS, YYNGEE.

The chain joins TRBV9 to TRBJ2-3; 7 bases map to TRBD1. Trimming removed 2 bases from V and 0 bases from J; junction bases left unmatched: 6. The CDR3 covers 16 residues. Germline CDR1 SGDLS, CDR2 YYNGEE. CDR3 nucleotide sequence: TGTGCCAGCAGCGTCCCCGAGGGGGCTAGCACAGATACGCAGTATTTT. This sequence encodes CASSVPEGASTDTQYF.

The CDR3 coding sequence is TGTGCCAGCAGCTTAGTGGCAGCTGAAGCTTTCTTT. This codes for CASSLVAAEAFF. The chain links TRBV7-9 to TRBJ1-1; D is undetermined. The germline V gene has CDR1 SEHNR and CDR2 FQNEAQ (reference sequence). The CDR3 has 12 amino acids. V lost 1 base and J lost 6, with 6 bases in between.

This chain links TRBV7-9 with TRBJ1-5; 7 bases map to TRBD1. CDR1 and CDR2 (germline): SEHNR, FQNEAQ (reference sequence). V gave up 2 bases and J gave up 2 bases; unmatched junction bases: 3. The CDR3 has 15 residues. Written as DNA, the CDR3 is TGTGCCAGCAGCTTAACCGGACAGGGCAATCAGCCCCAGCATTTT. Its protein is CASSLTGQGNQPQHF.

The chain uses TRBV11-3 and TRBJ2-2; 7 bases agree with TRBD1. The CDR3 is 18 residues long. Germline V gene sequence: CDR1 SGHNT, CDR2 YENEEA. J gave up 0 bases and V 1 base, and 8 bases lay outside the gene matches. The CDR3, as DNA: TGTGCCAGCAGCTTAGGAGGGCAGGGGGACCCGAACACCGGGGAGCTGTTTTTT. Translation: CASSLGGQGDPNTGELFF.